This TCR beta chain comes out of a study of T cells after yellow fever vaccination. Overall study: Sorting by CD3, CD45RA, CCR7 and CD95 gave EM, EMRA, CM and Tscm subsets. In the case of low-cell-number fractions, SMART-Seq v4 Ultra Low Input was used for preparation.

This CDR3 is built from 12 residues. V trimming: 3 bases; J trimming: 10 bases; junction bases outside the gene matches: 3. Germline V CDR1 and CDR2: SEHNR, FQNEAQ (reference sequence). This clonotype showed up many times. By 5'RACE template switching, TCR cDNA was produced, with a universal primer site and UMIs added in the process. TCRdb reprocessed the 5' RACE reads with MiXCR, giving one entry per CDR3 protein. Here the sample spans 13,000 to 15,000 distinct CDR3 sequences, less than 7.5% being singletons. Study-level points and caveats: Though weaker, the secondary response peaked faster, on day 5 versus 15.

The origin of this receptor is a young man who received the YFV17D yellow fever vaccine. This specimen was PBMCs, either bulk or a sorted T-cell subset (CD4+, CD8+, memory, or dextramer-sorted; not recorded which), taken on the day of the yellow fever booster vaccination. The genes are TRBV7-9 and TRBJ1-2, with 9 nucleotides matching TRBD1. The CDR3 spells CASSLGQGDYTF. CDR3 sequence (DNA): TGTGCCAGCAGCTTGGGACAGGGCGACTACACCTTC.